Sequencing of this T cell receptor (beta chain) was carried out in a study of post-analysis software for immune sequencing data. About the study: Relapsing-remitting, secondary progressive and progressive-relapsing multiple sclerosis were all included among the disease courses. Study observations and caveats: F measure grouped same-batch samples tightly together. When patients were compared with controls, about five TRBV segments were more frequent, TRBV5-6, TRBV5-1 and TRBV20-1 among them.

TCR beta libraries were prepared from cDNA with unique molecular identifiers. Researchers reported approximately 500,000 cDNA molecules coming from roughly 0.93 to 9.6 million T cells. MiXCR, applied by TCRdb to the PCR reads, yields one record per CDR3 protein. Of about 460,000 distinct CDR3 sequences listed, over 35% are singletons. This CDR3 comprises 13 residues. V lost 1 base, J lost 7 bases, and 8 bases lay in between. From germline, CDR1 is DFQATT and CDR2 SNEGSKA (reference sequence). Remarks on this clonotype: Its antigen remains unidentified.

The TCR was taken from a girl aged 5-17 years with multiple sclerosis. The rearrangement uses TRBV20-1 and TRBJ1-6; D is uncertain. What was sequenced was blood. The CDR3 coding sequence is TGCAGTGCTAGAGCTGACCAGAATTCACCCCTCCACTTT. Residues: CSARADQNSPLHF.